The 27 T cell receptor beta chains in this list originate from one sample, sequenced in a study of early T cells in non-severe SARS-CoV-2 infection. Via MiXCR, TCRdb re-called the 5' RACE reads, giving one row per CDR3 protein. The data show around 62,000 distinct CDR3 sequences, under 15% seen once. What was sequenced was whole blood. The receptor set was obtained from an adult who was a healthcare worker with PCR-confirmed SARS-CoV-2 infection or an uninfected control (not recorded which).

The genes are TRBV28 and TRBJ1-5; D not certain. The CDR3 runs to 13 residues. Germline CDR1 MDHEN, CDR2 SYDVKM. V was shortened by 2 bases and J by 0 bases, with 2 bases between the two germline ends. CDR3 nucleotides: TGTGCCAGCAGTTTAAATAGCAATCAGCCCCAGCATTTT. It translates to CASSLNSNQPQHF.

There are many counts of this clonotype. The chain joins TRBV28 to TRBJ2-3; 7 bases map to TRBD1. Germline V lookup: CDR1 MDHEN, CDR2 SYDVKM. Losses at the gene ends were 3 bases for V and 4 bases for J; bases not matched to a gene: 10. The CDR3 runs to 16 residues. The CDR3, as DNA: TGTGCCAGCAGTTTGTTGACAGGGCTATTCTCAGATACGCAGTATTTT. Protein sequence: CASSLLTGLFSDTQYF.

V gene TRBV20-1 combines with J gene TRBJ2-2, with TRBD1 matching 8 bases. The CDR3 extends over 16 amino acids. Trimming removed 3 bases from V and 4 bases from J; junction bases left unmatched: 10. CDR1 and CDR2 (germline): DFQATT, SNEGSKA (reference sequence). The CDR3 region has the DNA TGCAGTGCTAGCGGCACGTCAGGGGGCGCCACCGGGGAGCTGTTTTTT. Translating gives CSASGTSGGATGELFF.

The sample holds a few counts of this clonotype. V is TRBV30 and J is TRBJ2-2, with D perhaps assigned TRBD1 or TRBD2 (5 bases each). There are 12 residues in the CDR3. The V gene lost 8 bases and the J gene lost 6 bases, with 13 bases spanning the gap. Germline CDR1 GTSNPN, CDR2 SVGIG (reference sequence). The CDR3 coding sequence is TGTGCCGGGACCCCAGGGTCCGGGGAGCTGTTTTTT. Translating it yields CAGTPGSGELFF.

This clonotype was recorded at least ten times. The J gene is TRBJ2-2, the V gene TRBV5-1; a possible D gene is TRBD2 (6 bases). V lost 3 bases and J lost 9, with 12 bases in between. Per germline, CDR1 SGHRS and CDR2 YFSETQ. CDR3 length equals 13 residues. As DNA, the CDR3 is TGCGCCAGCAGCTACCCGGAGGGGAGGGAGCTGTTTTTT. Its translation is CASSYPEGRELFF.

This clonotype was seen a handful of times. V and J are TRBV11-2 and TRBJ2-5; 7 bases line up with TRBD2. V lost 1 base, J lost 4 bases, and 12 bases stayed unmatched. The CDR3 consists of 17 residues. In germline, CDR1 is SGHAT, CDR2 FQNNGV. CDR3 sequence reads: CASSLALSRGSGETQYF. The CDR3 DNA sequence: TGTGCCAGCAGCTTAGCCCTATCGCGGGGGTCGGGAGAGACCCAGTACTTC.

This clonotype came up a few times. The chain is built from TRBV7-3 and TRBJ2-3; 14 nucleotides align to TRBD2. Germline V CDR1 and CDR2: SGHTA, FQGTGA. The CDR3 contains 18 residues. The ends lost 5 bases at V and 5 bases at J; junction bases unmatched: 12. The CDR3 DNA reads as TGTGCCAGCAGCCCCAGTGGGACTAGCGGGAGAGTGGGAGATACGCAGTATTTT. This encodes CASSPSGTSGRVGDTQYF. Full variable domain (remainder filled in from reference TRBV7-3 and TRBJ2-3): GAGVSQTPSNKVTEKGKYVELRCDPISGHTALYWYRQSLGQGPEFLIYFQGTGAADDSGLPNDRFFAVRPEGSVSTLKIQRTERGDSAVYLCASSPSGTSGRVGDTQYFGPGTRLTVL.

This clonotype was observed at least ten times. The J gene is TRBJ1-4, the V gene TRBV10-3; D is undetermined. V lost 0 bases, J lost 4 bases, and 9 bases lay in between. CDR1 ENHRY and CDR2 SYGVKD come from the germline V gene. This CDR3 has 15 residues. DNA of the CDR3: TGTGCCATCAGTGAGTCTAGTCGAGTTAATGAAAAACTGTTTTTT. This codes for CAISESSRVNEKLFF.

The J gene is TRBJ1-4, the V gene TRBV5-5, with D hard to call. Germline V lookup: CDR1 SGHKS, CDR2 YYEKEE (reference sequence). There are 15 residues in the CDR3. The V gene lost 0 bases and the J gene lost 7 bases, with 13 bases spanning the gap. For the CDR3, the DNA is TGTGCCAGCAGCTTGGGCTTTACAACTGGTGAAAAACTGTTTTTT. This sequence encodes CASSLGFTTGEKLFF.

This CDR3 reads CASSQVGRRGTIYF. The DNA for the CDR3 is TGCGCCAGCAGCCAAGTAGGTCGTAGGGGCACCATATATTTT. The chain uses TRBV4-1 and TRBJ1-3; D possibly corresponds to TRBD1 (5 bases). The CDR3 loop spans 14 amino acids. Per the germline V gene, CDR1 is MGHRA and CDR2 is YSYEKL. V was cut by 1 base and J by 9 bases, with 13 bases left in between.

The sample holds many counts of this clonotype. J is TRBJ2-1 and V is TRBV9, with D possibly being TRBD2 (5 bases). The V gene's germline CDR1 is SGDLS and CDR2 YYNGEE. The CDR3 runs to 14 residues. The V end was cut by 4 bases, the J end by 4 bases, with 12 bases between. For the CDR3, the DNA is TGTGCCAGCAGCCCCCCCGGGAAATACAATGAGCAGTTCTTC. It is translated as CASSPPGKYNEQFF.

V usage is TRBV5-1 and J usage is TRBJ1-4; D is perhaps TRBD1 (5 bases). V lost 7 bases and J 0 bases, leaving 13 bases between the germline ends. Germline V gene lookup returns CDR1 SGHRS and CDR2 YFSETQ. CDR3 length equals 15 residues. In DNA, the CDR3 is TGCGCCAGCGCTCGCAGGGACTCAACTAATGAAAAACTGTTTTTT. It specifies CASARRDSTNEKLFF.

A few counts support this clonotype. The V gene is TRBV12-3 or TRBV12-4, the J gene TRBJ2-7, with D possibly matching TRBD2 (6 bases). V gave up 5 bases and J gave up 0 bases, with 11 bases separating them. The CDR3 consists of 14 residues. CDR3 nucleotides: TGTGCCAGCAGTCCCCGAGCGGGCTCCTACGAGCAGTACTTC. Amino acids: CASSPRAGSYEQYF.

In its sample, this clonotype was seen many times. This CDR3 is CSGSVSSGDTQYF. In DNA form, the CDR3 reads TGCAGCGGGTCCGTGTCCAGCGGCGATACGCAGTATTTT. J is TRBJ2-3 and V is TRBV29-1, with TRBD2 as a possible D gene (5 bases). Germline-derived CDR1 and CDR2 are SQVTM and ANQGSEA. With 7 bases removed from V and 6 bases from J, the gap between germline ends came to 17 bases. The CDR3 is 13 residues long.

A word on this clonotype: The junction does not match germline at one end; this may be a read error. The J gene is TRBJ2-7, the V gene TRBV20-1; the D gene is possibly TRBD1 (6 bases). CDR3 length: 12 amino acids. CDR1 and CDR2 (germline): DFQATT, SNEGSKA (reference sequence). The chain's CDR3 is CSAGDRTYEQYF. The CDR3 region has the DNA TGCAGTGCTGGAGACAGGACCTACGAGCAGTACTTC.

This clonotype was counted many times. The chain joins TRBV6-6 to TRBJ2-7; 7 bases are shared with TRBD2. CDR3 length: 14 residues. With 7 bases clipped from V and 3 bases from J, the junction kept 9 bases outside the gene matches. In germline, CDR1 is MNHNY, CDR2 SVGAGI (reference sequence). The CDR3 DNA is TGTGCCAGCAAACTCGATCCGGGGGGCTACGAGCAGTACTTC. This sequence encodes CASKLDPGGYEQYF.

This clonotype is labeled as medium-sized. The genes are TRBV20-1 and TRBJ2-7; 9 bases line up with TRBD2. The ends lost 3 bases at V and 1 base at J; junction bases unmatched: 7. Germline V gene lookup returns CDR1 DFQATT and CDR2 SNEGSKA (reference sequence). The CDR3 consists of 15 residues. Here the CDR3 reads CSASAHSGRSYEQYF. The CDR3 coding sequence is TGCAGTGCTAGTGCTCACAGCGGGAGGTCCTACGAGCAGTACTTC.

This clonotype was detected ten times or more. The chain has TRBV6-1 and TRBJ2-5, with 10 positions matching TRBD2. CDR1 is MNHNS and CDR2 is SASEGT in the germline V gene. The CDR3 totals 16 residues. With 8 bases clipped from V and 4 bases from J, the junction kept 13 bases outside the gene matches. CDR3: CASSRTSGGGGETQYF. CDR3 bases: TGTGCCAGCTCTCGGACTAGCGGAGGGGGAGGAGAGACCCAGTACTTC.

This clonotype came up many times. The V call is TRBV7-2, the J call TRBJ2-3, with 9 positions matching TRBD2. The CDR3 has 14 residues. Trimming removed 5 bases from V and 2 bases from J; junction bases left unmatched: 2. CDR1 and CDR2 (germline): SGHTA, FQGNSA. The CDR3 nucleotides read TGTGCCAGCAGCCCGGGACTAGCCACAGATACGCAGTATTTT. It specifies CASSPGLATDTQYF.

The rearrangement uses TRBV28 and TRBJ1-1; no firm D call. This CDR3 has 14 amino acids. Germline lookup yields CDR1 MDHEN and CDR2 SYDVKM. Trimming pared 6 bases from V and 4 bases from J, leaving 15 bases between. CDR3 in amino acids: CASRSSGRTTEAFF. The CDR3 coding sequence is TGTGCCAGCAGATCCAGCGGTCGGACCACTGAAGCTTTCTTT. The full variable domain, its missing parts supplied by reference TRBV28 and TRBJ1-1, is DVKVTQSSRYLVKRTGEKVFLECVQDMDHENMFWYRQDPGLGLRLIYFSYDVKMKEKGDIPEGYSVSREKKERFSLILESASTNQTSMYLCASRSSGRTTEAFFGQGTRLTVV.

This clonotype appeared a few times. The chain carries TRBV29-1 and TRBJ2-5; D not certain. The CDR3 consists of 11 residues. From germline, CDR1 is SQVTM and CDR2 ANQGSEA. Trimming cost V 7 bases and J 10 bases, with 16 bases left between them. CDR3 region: CSAWNLEFQYF. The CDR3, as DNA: TGCAGCGCCTGGAACTTAGAGTTCCAGTACTTC. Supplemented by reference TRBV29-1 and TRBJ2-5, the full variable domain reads SAVISQKPSRDICQRGTSLTIQCQVDSQVTMMFWYRQQPGQSLTLIATANQGSEATYESGFVIDKFPISRPNLTFSTLTVSNMSPEDSSIYLCSAWNLEFQYFGPGTRLLVL.

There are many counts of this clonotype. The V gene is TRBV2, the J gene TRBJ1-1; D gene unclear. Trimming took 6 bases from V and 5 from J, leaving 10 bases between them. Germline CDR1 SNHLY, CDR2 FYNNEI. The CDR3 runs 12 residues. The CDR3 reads CASRGGRTEAFF. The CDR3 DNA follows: TGTGCCAGCAGGGGTGGGAGGACTGAAGCTTTCTTT.

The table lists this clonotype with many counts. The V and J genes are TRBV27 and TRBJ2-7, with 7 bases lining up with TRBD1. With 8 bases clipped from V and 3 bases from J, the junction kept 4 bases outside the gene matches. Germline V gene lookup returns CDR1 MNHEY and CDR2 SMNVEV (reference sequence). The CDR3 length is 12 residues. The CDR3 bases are TGTGCCAGCCGCCGGACAGGCTACGAGCAGTACTTC. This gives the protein CASRRTGYEQYF.

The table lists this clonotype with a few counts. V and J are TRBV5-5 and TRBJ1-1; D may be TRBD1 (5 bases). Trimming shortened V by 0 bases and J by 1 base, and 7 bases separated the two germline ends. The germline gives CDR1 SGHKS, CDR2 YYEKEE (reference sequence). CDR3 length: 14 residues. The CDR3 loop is CASSLEGTNTEAFF. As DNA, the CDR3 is TGTGCCAGCAGCTTGGAGGGGACGAACACTGAAGCTTTCTTT.

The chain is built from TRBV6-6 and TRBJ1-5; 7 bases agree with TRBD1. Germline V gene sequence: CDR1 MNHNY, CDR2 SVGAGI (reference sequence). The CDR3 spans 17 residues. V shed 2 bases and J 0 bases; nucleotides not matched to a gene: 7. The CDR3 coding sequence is TGTGCCAGCAGTTACGACGGGACAGATTATAGCAATCAGCCCCAGCATTTT. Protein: CASSYDGTDYSNQPQHF.

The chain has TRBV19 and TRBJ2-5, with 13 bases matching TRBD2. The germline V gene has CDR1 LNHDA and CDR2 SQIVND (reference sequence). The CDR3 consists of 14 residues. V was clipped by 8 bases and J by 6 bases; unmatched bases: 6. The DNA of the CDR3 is TGTGCCAGTCGGACTAGCGGGAGTGAGAAGACCCAGTACTTC. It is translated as CASRTSGSEKTQYF.

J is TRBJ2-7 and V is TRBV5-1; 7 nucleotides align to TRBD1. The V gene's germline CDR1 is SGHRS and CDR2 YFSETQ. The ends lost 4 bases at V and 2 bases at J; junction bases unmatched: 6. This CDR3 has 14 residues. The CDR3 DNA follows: TGCGCCAGCAGCCAAGACAGGGTGACCTACGAGCAGTACTTC. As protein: CASSQDRVTYEQYF.